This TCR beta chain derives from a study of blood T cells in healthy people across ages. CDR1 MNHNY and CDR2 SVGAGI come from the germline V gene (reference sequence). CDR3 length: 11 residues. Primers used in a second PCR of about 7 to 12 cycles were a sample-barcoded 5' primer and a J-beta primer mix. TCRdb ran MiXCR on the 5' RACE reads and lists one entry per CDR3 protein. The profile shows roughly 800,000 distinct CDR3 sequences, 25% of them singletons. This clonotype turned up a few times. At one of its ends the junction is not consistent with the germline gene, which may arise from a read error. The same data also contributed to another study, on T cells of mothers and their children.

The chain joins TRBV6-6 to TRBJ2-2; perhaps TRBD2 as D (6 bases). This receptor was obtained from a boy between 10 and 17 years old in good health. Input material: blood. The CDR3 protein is CASIGGGELLF. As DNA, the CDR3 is TGTGCCAGCATAGGAGGCGGGGAGCTGCTTTTT.